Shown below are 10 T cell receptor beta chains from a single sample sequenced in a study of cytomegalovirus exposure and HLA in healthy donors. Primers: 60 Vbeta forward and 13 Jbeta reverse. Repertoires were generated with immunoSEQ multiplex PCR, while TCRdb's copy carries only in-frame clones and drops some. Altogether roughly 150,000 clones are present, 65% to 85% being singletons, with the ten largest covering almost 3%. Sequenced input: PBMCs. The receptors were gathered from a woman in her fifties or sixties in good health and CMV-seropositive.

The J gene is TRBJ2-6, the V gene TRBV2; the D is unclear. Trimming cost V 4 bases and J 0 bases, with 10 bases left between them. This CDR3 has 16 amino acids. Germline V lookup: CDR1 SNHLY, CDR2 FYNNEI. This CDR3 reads CASSGYGGSGANVLTF. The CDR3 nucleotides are TGTGCCAGCAGTGGATACGGCGGCTCTGGGGCCAACGTCCTGACTTTC.

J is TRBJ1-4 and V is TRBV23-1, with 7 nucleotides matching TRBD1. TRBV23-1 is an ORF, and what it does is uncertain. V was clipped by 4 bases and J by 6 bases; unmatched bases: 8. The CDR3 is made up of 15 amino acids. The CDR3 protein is CASSLKEQGHEKLFF. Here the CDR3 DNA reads TGCGCCAGCAGTCTTAAGGAACAGGGGCATGAAAAACTGTTTTTT.

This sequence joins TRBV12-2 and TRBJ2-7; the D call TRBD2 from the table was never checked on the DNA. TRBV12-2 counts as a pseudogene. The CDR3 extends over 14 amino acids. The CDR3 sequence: CASRLIAGKDEQYF. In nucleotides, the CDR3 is TGTGCAAGTCGCTTGATAGCGGGGAAGGACGAGCAGTACTTC.

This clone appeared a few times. CDR3 region: CASSGQGIQETQYF. The CDR3 DNA is TGTGCCAGCAGTGGACAGGGGATCCAAGAGACCCAGTACTTC. The rearrangement joins TRBV2 to TRBJ2-5, with 8 positions matching TRBD1. The CDR3 length is 14 residues. Germline lookup yields CDR1 SNHLY and CDR2 FYNNEI. The V gene end was trimmed by 4 bases and the J gene end by 1 base; junction bases not matched to a gene: 2.

For the CDR3, the DNA is TGTGCCAGCAGTGGGACAGGGGAATTTCAGCCCCAGCATTTT. Amino acid sequence: CASSGTGEFQPQHF. V and J are TRBV2 and TRBJ1-5, with 9 bases lining up with TRBD1. The CDR3 sequence is 14 residues long. V lost 4 bases and J lost 6; bases outside the gene matches: 4. Germline V gives CDR1 SNHLY, CDR2 FYNNEI.

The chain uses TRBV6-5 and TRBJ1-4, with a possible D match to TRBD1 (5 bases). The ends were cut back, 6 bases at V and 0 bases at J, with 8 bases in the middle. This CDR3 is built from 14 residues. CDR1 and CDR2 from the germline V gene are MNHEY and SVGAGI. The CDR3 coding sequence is TGTGCCAGCAGAAGGGGCTCAACTAATGAAAAACTGTTTTTT. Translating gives CASRRGSTNEKLFF.

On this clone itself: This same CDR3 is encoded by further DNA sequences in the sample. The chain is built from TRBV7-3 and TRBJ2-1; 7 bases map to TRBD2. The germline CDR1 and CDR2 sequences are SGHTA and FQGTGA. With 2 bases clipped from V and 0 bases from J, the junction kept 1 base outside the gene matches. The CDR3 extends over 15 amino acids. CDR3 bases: TGTGCCAGCAGCTTATCGGGGGGCTCCTACAATGAGCAGTTCTTC. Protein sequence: CASSLSGGSYNEQFF. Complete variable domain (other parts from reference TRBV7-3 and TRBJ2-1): GAGVSQTPSNKVTEKGKYVELRCDPISGHTALYWYRQSLGQGPEFLIYFQGTGAADDSGLPNDRFFAVRPEGSVSTLKIQRTERGDSAVYLCASSLSGGSYNEQFFGPGTRLTVL.

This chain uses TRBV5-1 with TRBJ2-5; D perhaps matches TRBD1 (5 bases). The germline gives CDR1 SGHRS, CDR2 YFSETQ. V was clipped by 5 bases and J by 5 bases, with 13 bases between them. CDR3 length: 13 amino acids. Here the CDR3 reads CASSIGAAETQYF. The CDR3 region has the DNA TGCGCCAGCAGTATTGGGGCCGCGGAGACCCAGTACTTC.

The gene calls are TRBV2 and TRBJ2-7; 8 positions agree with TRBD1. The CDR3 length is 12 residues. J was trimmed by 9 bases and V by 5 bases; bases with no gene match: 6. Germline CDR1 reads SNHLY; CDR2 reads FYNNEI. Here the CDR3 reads CASSKTGEAQYF. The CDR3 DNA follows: TGTGCCAGCAGTAAGACAGGGGAGGCGCAGTACTTC.

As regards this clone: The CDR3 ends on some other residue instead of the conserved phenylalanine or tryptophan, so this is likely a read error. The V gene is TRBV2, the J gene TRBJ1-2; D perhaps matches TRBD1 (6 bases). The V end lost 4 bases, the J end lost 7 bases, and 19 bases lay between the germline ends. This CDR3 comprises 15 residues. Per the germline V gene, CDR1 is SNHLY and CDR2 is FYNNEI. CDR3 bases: TGTGCCAGCAGTGGGGGCGTTGGGGGCTCCTCTGGCTACACCCTC. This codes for CASSGGVGGSSGYTL.